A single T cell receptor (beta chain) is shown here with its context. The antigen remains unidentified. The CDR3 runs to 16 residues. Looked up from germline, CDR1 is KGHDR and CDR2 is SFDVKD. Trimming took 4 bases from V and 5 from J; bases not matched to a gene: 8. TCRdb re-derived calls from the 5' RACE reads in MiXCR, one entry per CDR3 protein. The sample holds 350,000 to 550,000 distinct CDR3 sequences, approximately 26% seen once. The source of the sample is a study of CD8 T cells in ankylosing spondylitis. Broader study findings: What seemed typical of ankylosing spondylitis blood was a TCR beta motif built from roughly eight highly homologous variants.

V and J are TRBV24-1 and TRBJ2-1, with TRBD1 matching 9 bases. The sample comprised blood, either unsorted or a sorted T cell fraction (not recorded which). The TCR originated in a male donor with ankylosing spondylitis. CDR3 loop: CATSETGGNKDNEQFF. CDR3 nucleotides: TGTGCCACCAGTGAGACAGGGGGGAATAAGGACAATGAGCAGTTCTTC.